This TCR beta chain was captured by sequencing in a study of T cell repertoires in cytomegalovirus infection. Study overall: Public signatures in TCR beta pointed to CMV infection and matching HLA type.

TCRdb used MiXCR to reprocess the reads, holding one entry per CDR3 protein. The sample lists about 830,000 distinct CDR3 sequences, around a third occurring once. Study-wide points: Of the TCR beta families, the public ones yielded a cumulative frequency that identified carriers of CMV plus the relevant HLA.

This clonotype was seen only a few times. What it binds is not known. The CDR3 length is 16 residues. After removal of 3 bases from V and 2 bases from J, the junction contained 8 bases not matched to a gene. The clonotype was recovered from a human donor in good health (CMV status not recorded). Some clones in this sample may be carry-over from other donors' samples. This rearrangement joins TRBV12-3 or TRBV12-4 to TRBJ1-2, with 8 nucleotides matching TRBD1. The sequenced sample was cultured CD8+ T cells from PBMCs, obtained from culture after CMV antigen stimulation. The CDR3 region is CASSFLWTGPNYGYTF. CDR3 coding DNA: TGTGCCAGCAGTTTTCTGTGGACAGGGCCCAACTATGGCTACACCTTC.